This TCR beta chain was sequenced during a study of human T cells and chemical hapten exposure. Study as a whole: Recorded diagnoses among the mostly female patients were alopecia areata, totalis or universalis. Per-sample TCR yields varied mainly from small pooled library volume differences.

The sample's time point: patch test 1, 2 weeks after DPC sensitization. Noted treatment: therapeutic diphenylcyclopropenone sensitization with weekly scalp DPC. From whole blood left unfractionated, total RNA was extracted. Blood was collected ahead of every patch test applied. Per germline, CDR1 SGHAT and CDR2 FQNNGV. This CDR3 is 13 amino acids long. With 5 bases clipped from V and 10 bases from J, the junction kept 8 bases outside the gene matches. TCRdb called the RACE reads again in MiXCR, with one record for every CDR3 protein. The sample holds roughly 50,000 distinct CDR3 sequences; approximately 10% are singletons and the top ten take approximately 1.8%.

J is TRBJ2-1 and V is TRBV11-2, with 7 bases aligning to TRBD2. The sequenced sample was whole blood, obtained in connection with sensitization to the hapten diphenylcyclopropenone (DPC). The clonotype comes from a woman in her thirties or forties with alopecia areata. Some clones in this sample may be carry-over from other donors' samples. The CDR3 spells CASSRGLVGEQFF. CDR3 DNA sequence: TGTGCCAGCAGCCGCGGACTAGTGGGCGAGCAGTTCTTC.